This TCR beta chain was observed in a study of cytomegalovirus exposure and HLA in healthy donors. TCRdb keeps only in-frame clones here, not all; method: immunoSEQ multiplex PCR. This sample yields about 190,000 clones, of which roughly 88% are seen a single time; over 1.1% belongs to the top ten. The receptor comes from a woman aged 18-30 years in good health and CMV-seronegative. Sample: PBMCs.

The CDR3 bases are TGTGCCAGCTCTCACAGCGGGGCTGAGCAGTTCTTC. Its translation is CASSHSGAEQFF. V and J are TRBV18 and TRBJ2-1; 7 positions agree with TRBD2. CDR3 length: 12 residues. CDR1 and CDR2 from the germline V gene are KGHSH and LQKENI. J gave up 9 bases and V 6 bases, and 5 bases lay outside the gene matches.